Below are 26 T cell receptor beta chains sequenced from a single sample in a study of Graves' ophthalmopathy and Graves' hyperthyroidism. As the template, RNA transcripts were used to amplify TCR beta CDR3 regions. Following a first-round RT-PCR that used HTBI primers, a second-round multiplex PCR was carried out. One entry per CDR3 protein results from TCRdb running MiXCR on the multiplex PCR reads. The data contain hundreds of thousands of distinct CDR3 sequences, roughly 41% of them singletons. Sequences were obtained from peripheral blood. The receptor set was obtained from an adult man with Graves' ophthalmopathy.

The CDR3 DNA is TGTGCCAGCAGTCGCAGTTTCCAAGAGACCCAGTACTTC. It is translated as CASSRSFQETQYF. This chain uses TRBV27 with TRBJ2-5, with D unclear. CDR3 length: 13 amino acids. The germline V and J ends were trimmed by 5 bases and 1 base, with 8 bases remaining between them. Looked up from germline, CDR1 is MNHEY and CDR2 is SMNVEV (reference sequence).

This chain connects TRBV7-2 to TRBJ1-1; D is possibly TRBD1 (5 bases). Germline assignment: CDR1 SGHTA and CDR2 FQGNSA. The CDR3 length is 12 residues. V lost 6 bases, J lost 8 bases, and 13 bases lay in between. The CDR3 region is CASSSPGDEAFF. CDR3 DNA: TGTGCCAGCAGTTCGCCCGGGGACGAAGCTTTCTTT.

This sequence joins TRBV10-3 and TRBJ1-3; D call uncertain. V lost 10 bases, J lost 3 bases, and 13 bases lay in between. Germline V gene sequence: CDR1 ENHRY, CDR2 SYGVKD. The CDR3 has 13 amino acids. The CDR3: CASQRYGGNTIYF. CDR3 bases: TGTGCCAGCCAGAGGTATGGTGGAAACACCATATATTTT.

This clonotype was counted between two and nine times. The chain combines TRBV7-3 with TRBJ1-1; D is undetermined. CDR1 is SGHTA, CDR2 FQGTGA, per germline. This CDR3 has 15 amino acids. With 4 bases removed from V and 9 bases from J, the gap between germline ends came to 21 bases. CDR3 bases: TGTGCCAGCAGCTCAATGGGGAATCCTTCTGAGAAAGCTTTCTTT. This gives the protein CASSSMGNPSEKAFF. The full variable domain, its missing parts supplied by reference TRBV7-3 and TRBJ1-1, is GAGVSQTPSNKVTEKGKYVELRCDPISGHTALYWYRQSLGQGPEFLIYFQGTGAADDSGLPNDRFFAVRPEGSVSTLKIQRTERGDSAVYLCASSSMGNPSEKAFFGQGTRLTVV.

The chain has TRBV5-4 and TRBJ2-5; the match to TRBD2 covers 10 bases. CDR1 and CDR2 from the germline V gene are SGHNT and YYREEE (reference sequence). The J segment lost 0 bases and the V segment lost 6 bases, leaving 2 bases of the junction unmatched. The CDR3 length is 14 residues. The CDR3 DNA is TGTGCCAGCAAAACTAGCGGGAACCAAGAGACCCAGTACTTC. Protein sequence: CASKTSGNQETQYF.

The chain carries TRBV10-3 and TRBJ2-5, with a weak D call TRBD1 (7 bases). Trimming left V 3 bases short and J 2 bases short, with 10 bases between. The CDR3 length is 14 residues. CDR1 ENHRY and CDR2 SYGVKD come from the germline V gene. CDR3 in amino acids: CAISDGGQQETQYF. CDR3 DNA: TGTGCCATCAGTGACGGGGGACAGCAAGAGACCCAGTACTTC.

J is TRBJ2-7 and V is TRBV5-1; 7 bases agree with TRBD1. The germline V gene encodes CDR1 SGHRS and CDR2 YFSETQ. The J segment lost 9 bases and the V segment lost 3 bases, leaving 15 bases of the junction unmatched. The CDR3 length is 15 residues. The CDR3 loop is CASSSALTGAHGQYF. In DNA, the CDR3 is TGCGCCAGCAGCTCAGCTCTCACAGGGGCCCACGGGCAGTACTTC.

For this clonotype: Possible read error: a much larger clone is one base away. J is TRBJ1-5 and V is TRBV19; D not certain. The CDR3 is 13 residues long. The germline V gene has CDR1 LNHDA and CDR2 SQIVND (reference sequence). The V gene lost 9 bases and the J gene lost 5 bases, with 14 bases spanning the gap. CDR3 sequence reads: CASRFRVDQPQHF. DNA for the CDR3: TGTGCCAGCAGATTCCGGGTTGATCAGCCCCAGCATTTT.

This clonotype has a count of ten or more. The chain recombines TRBV29-1 with TRBJ2-5; D is unclear. Trimming left V 3 bases short and J 1 base short, with 9 bases between. The CDR3 sequence is 13 residues long. Germline CDR1 is SQVTM and CDR2 is ANQGSEA. The CDR3 nucleotides are TGCAGCGTTGAGCCTACCTTCCAAGAGACCCAGTACTTC. This gives the protein CSVEPTFQETQYF.

For this clonotype: A single base separates this from a much larger clone, so it may be a read error. The J gene is TRBJ1-2, the V gene TRBV7-8; possible D gene TRBD1, 5 bases. This CDR3 has 14 residues. Germline values: CDR1 SGHVS, CDR2 FQNEAQ. The CDR3: CASGLAGGRNGYTF. DNA of the CDR3: TGTGCCAGCGGCTTAGCGGGGGGACGGAATGGCTACACCTTC.

This clonotype was detected only once. The chain recombines TRBV7-2 with TRBJ1-2, with no clear D. CDR3 size: 12 residues. The germline CDR1 and CDR2 sequences are SGHTA and FQGNSA. Deletions cut 3 bases from V and 8 bases from J, with 10 bases between. CDR3 sequence: CASSLYRRGYTF. CDR3 bases: TGTGCCAGCAGCTTGTACCGTCGAGGCTACACCTTC.

This clonotype was seen at least ten times. The rearrangement links TRBV12-3 or TRBV12-4 to TRBJ2-5; the match to TRBD1 covers 9 bases. V lost 6 bases to trimming and J lost 5 bases; unmatched junction nucleotides: 10. The CDR3 runs 15 residues. CDR3 loop: CASRTTQGARETQYF. The CDR3, as DNA: TGTGCCAGCAGGACCACACAGGGGGCTCGGGAGACCCAGTACTTC.

This clonotype appeared many times. The chain couples TRBV4-3 to TRBJ2-7; 7 positions agree with TRBD1. CDR3 length: 13 amino acids. Germline V lookup: CDR1 LGHNA, CDR2 YSLEER. V dropped 3 bases and J dropped 5; count of bases not matched to a gene: 4. CDR3 in DNA: TGCGCCAGCAGCCAGAACAGGGGCCACGAGCAGTACTTC. It encodes CASSQNRGHEQYF.

This clonotype was recorded many times. V usage is TRBV4-1 and J usage is TRBJ1-5; D remains unclear. The length of the CDR3 is 12 residues. CDR1 is MGHRA and CDR2 is YSYEKL in the germline V gene. Trimming pared 0 bases from V and 7 bases from J, leaving 4 bases between. In nucleotides, the CDR3 is TGCGCCAGCAGCCAAGATAACCAGCCCCAGCATTTT. Translation gives CASSQDNQPQHF.

This clonotype appeared a few times. The genes are TRBV20-1 and TRBJ2-3; 7 bases line up with TRBD2. In germline, CDR1 is DFQATT, CDR2 SNEGSKA (reference sequence). The junction had 8 bases not matched to a gene; V was cut back by 3 bases and J by 2 bases. This CDR3 comprises 15 residues. The CDR3 loop is CSASLGRGVTDTQYF. CDR3 coding DNA: TGCAGTGCTAGTCTGGGACGGGGGGTCACAGATACGCAGTATTTT.

This sequence joins TRBV19 and TRBJ1-1, with D possibly TRBD1 on 6 matching bases. Trimming left V 7 bases short and J 8 bases short, with 38 bases between. CDR1 LNHDA and CDR2 SQIVND come from the germline V gene (reference sequence). This CDR3 contains 20 residues. As DNA, the CDR3 is TGTGCCAGTACCCCTTCCCTGAGGATGGGATCGAAAACAGGGCTGGCCGAAGCTTTCTTT. Translating gives CASTPSLRMGSKTGLAEAFF.

This clonotype was counted at least ten times. The rearrangement links TRBV19 to TRBJ1-1; 7 positions agree with TRBD1. V shed 3 bases, J shed 11 bases, and the junction held 9 bases outside the gene matches. Germline V gives CDR1 LNHDA, CDR2 SQIVND (reference sequence). The CDR3 totals 13 residues. CDR3 nucleotides: TGTGCCAGTAGTATTGAGGGACAGACTGTCGCTTTCTTT. Translation gives CASSIEGQTVAFF.

This chain connects TRBV29-1 to TRBJ2-7; D may match TRBD1 or TRBD2 (5 bases each). The CDR3 runs to 12 residues. The germline V gene has CDR1 SQVTM and CDR2 ANQGSEA. Trimming stripped 8 bases from V and 2 bases from J, with 13 bases between. The CDR3 DNA is TGCAGCAGGAAGGGACCTACCTACGAGCAGTACTTC. The encoded protein is CSRKGPTYEQYF.

About this clonotype: Its ends do not fully match the called genes, so a read error is possible. V is TRBV10-2 and J is TRBJ2-7; D is unresolved. The CDR3 totals 14 residues. The germline V gene has CDR1 WSHSY and CDR2 SAAADI. CDR3 sequence: CASRSGLAPYEQYF. The CDR3 DNA is TGTGCCAGCAGATCCGGGCTCGCTCCCTACGAGCAGTACTTC.

This clonotype was detected ten times or more. V and J are TRBV10-3 and TRBJ2-6; D might be TRBD1 or TRBD2, each matching 5 bases. Germline CDR1 ENHRY, CDR2 SYGVKD. The CDR3 is 17 residues long. V lost 0 bases, J lost 0 bases, and 9 bases lay in between. The CDR3 region is CAISESEGSSGANVLTF. The CDR3, as DNA: TGTGCCATCAGTGAGTCCGAGGGGAGCTCTGGGGCCAACGTCCTGACTTTC.

V gene TRBV10-3 combines with J gene TRBJ1-5; no reliable D call. From germline, CDR1 is ENHRY and CDR2 SYGVKD. V was cut by 2 bases and J by 13 bases, with 9 bases left in between. The CDR3 is 11 residues long. The CDR3 DNA follows: TGTGCCATCAGTGAGGTGGGGAATCAGCATTTT. Its protein product is CAISEVGNQHF.

This clonotype was detected ten times or more. This chain links TRBV5-4 with TRBJ1-2; no reliable D call. The V gene's germline CDR1 is SGHNT and CDR2 YYREEE (reference sequence). The CDR3 has 13 residues. Trimming took off 1 base at V and 2 bases at J, with 6 bases between the two ends. The CDR3 bases are TGTGCCAGCAGCTTGTCAGGAAACTATGGCTACACCTTC. It translates to CASSLSGNYGYTF.

This chain connects TRBV7-2 to TRBJ2-2, with D perhaps TRBD2 (7 bases). This CDR3 comprises 18 residues. In germline, CDR1 is SGHTA, CDR2 FQGNSA. V lost 1 base, J lost 4 bases, and 19 bases lay in between. CDR3 loop: CASSLVSTGWGGTGELFF. DNA of the CDR3: TGTGCCAGCAGCTTAGTGAGCACAGGGTGGGGGGGCACCGGGGAGCTGTTTTTT.

This clonotype was seen only a few times. The V call is TRBV7-9, the J call TRBJ1-4, with unresolved D. CDR1 SEHNR and CDR2 FQNEAQ come from the germline V gene (reference sequence). V shed 5 bases and J shed 7 bases, with 26 bases lying between them. There are 18 residues in the CDR3. CDR3 sequence reads: CASSQAQRDFTSGEKLFF. CDR3 bases: TGTGCCAGCAGCCAGGCCCAACGGGATTTCACCTCGGGTGAAAAACTGTTTTTT.

This clonotype was recorded only once. The rearrangement uses TRBV10-3 and TRBJ1-1; 7 nucleotides match TRBD1. Germline loops: CDR1 ENHRY, CDR2 SYGVKD. V gave up 2 bases and J gave up 5 bases; unmatched junction bases: 5. The CDR3 is made up of 14 amino acids. The CDR3 loop is CAISEPGQSTEAFF. In nucleotides, the CDR3 is TGTGCCATCAGTGAGCCGGGACAGAGTACTGAAGCTTTCTTT.

Worth noting for this clonotype: The CDR3 carries no conserved terminal phenylalanine or tryptophan, so it likely arises from a read error. The DNA is omitted, as the CDR3 cannot be located on it reliably, and the CDR3 follows TCRdb's listing. The chain is built from TRBV7-3 and TRBJ1-6. Germline V gene sequence: CDR1 SGHTA, CDR2 FQGTGA. The CDR3 is 8 amino acids long, termini counted. Here the CDR3 reads CASSLNGL.